The 28 T cell receptor beta chains reported below all come from one sample, sequenced in a study of cytomegalovirus exposure and HLA in healthy donors. PCR used 60 Vbeta primers and 13 Jbeta primers. Here immunoSEQ multiplex PCR was the method, and the copy in TCRdb shows in-frame clones only, minus some. The repertoire has roughly 75,000 clones, 84% of them found once; the top ten carry about 20%. Sequencing used PBMCs. These receptors all come from a man aged 65 to 85 in good health and CMV-seropositive.

The gene calls are TRBV20-1 and TRBJ2-7; D perhaps matches TRBD2 (5 bases). V lost 6 bases, J lost 3 bases, and 9 bases lay in between. CDR1 and CDR2 (germline): DFQATT, SNEGSKA (reference sequence). This CDR3 comprises 11 residues. CDR3 protein: CSARVVYEQYF. CDR3 sequence (DNA): TGCAGTGCGCGGGTCGTCTACGAGCAGTACTTC.

This clone was recorded a few times. The chain combines TRBV10-3 with TRBJ2-5, with 10 positions matching TRBD2. This CDR3 comprises 15 residues. Germline loops: CDR1 ENHRY, CDR2 SYGVKD. The trim removed 6 bases at V and 3 bases at J, leaving 7 bases unmatched. CDR3 amino acids: CAISNAGTSEETQYF. Here the CDR3 DNA reads TGTGCCATCAGCAATGCCGGGACTAGCGAAGAGACCCAGTACTTC.

The chain is built from TRBV29-1 and TRBJ2-5; D perhaps matches TRBD2 (6 bases). V was cut by 4 bases and J by 3 bases, with 15 bases left in between. The CDR3 runs 14 residues. Germline lookup yields CDR1 SQVTM and CDR2 ANQGSEA. CDR3 sequence: CSVGNPGGEETQYF. In DNA, the CDR3 is TGCAGCGTTGGTAACCCCGGGGGAGAAGAGACCCAGTACTTC.

In its sample, this clone was seen a few times. This chain connects TRBV27 to TRBJ2-7; D is undetermined. This CDR3 is built from 11 residues. The V gene's germline CDR1 is MNHEY and CDR2 SMNVEV (reference sequence). V was clipped by 6 bases and J by 4 bases, with 7 bases between them. CDR3 residues: CASRSIYEQYF. CDR3 bases: TGTGCCAGCAGAAGCATTTACGAGCAGTACTTC.

J is TRBJ2-7 and V is TRBV28; D is undetermined. The CDR3 is made up of 14 amino acids. Germline V gene data show CDR1 as MDHEN and CDR2 as SYDVKM. V was clipped by 3 bases and J by 2 bases, with 11 bases between them. This CDR3 reads CASSLSQLTYEQYF. The DNA for the CDR3 is TGTGCCAGCAGTTTGAGTCAACTTACCTACGAGCAGTACTTC.

The J gene is TRBJ2-2, the V gene TRBV10-3; D uncertain. Germline CDR1 reads ENHRY; CDR2 reads SYGVKD. V lost 3 bases and J lost 7, with 12 bases in between. CDR3 length: 14 residues. CDR3 in DNA: TGTGCCATCAGTGACGATCGCGCGGTCGGGGAGCTGTTTTTT. It encodes CAISDDRAVGELFF.

The table lists this clone with a count of one. This rearrangement joins TRBV2 to TRBJ2-4; 14 bases fit TRBD2. Germline V gene sequence: CDR1 SNHLY, CDR2 FYNNEI. The length of the CDR3 is 15 residues. V lost 7 bases to trimming and J lost 7 bases; unmatched junction nucleotides: 6. CDR3: CASTTSGGAPNIQYF. The CDR3 DNA reads as TGTGCCAGCACGACTAGCGGGGGGGCCCCTAACATTCAGTACTTC.

The rearrangement joins TRBV10-3 to TRBJ2-5; TRBD1 agrees at 7 bases. CDR3 length: 13 residues. Germline assignment: CDR1 ENHRY and CDR2 SYGVKD. Trimming cost V 6 bases and J 1 base; bases outside gene matches: 2. The CDR3 DNA is TGTGCCATCAGGGGGACAGTCCAAGAGACCCAGTACTTC. Residues: CAIRGTVQETQYF.

The V call is TRBV6-5, the J call TRBJ1-1; TRBD1 agrees at 9 bases. The CDR3 runs to 14 residues. With V trimmed by 4 bases and J by 4 bases, 4 bases remained unmatched. Germline V gene lookup returns CDR1 MNHEY and CDR2 SVGAGI. CDR3 amino acids: CASSFDRGSTEAFF. Written as DNA, the CDR3 is TGTGCCAGCAGTTTCGACAGGGGGAGCACTGAAGCTTTCTTT.

This chain joins TRBV30 and TRBJ2-3, with D possibly matching TRBD1 (6 bases). Germline V CDR1 and CDR2: GTSNPN, SVGIG (reference sequence). Trimming removed 1 base at V and 9 bases at J, with 17 bases between. The CDR3 contains 14 residues. CDR3 bases: TGTGCCTGGAGTGAAACCGGACAGTCCCGGACGCAGTATTTT. Translation gives CAWSETGQSRTQYF.

V usage is TRBV6-1 and J usage is TRBJ1-1; maybe TRBD1 (5 bases). This CDR3 has 13 amino acids. Trimming cost V 1 base and J 10 bases, with 13 bases left between them. Germline assignment: CDR1 MNHNS and CDR2 SASEGT. The CDR3: CASSEVQGFGAFF. CDR3 sequence (DNA): TGTGCCAGCAGTGAAGTGCAGGGATTCGGAGCTTTCTTT.

This clone came up once. V usage is TRBV28 and J usage is TRBJ1-5; 9 nucleotides line up with TRBD1. The J segment lost 5 bases and the V segment lost 4 bases, leaving 9 bases of the junction unmatched. The CDR3 contains 16 residues. Per the germline V gene, CDR1 is MDHEN and CDR2 is SYDVKM. DNA of the CDR3: TGTGCCAGCAGTTCAACCGGGACAGGGCGCCATCAGCCCCAGCATTTT. It is translated as CASSSTGTGRHQPQHF.

The count of this clone is one. This chain uses TRBV1 with TRBJ1-2; whether TRBD1, the table's D call, matches the DNA was not checked. TRBV1 is given as a pseudogene. The CDR3 sequence is 19 residues long. DNA of the CDR3: TGCACCAGCAGCCAAGAAATTGGGACAGGGGCGCGCGATTACCATGGCTACACCTTC. Translated: CTSSQEIGTGARDYHGYTF.

V and J are TRBV28 and TRBJ1-3; a possible D gene is TRBD1 (5 bases). Germline V CDR1 and CDR2: MDHEN, SYDVKM. The CDR3 is 14 residues long. V shed 8 bases and J shed 0 bases, with 11 bases lying between them. This CDR3 reads CASLGHSSGNTIYF. Here the CDR3 DNA reads TGTGCCAGCTTAGGACACAGCTCTGGAAACACCATATATTTT. Filled out from reference TRBV28 and TRBJ1-3, the complete variable domain reads DVKVTQSSRYLVKRTGEKVFLECVQDMDHENMFWYRQDPGLGLRLIYFSYDVKMKEKGDIPEGYSVSREKKERFSLILESASTNQTSMYLCASLGHSSGNTIYFGEGSWLTVV.

V and J are TRBV6-5 and TRBJ2-7; the D is unclear. The CDR3 extends over 12 amino acids. V was clipped by 8 bases and J by 4 bases, with 12 bases between them. CDR1 is MNHEY and CDR2 is SVGAGI in the germline V gene. The CDR3 DNA reads TGTGCCAGCTCTTCCCAGGCGTACGAGCAGTACTTC. Its translation: CASSSQAYEQYF.

The chain uses TRBV2 and TRBJ1-1, with TRBD1 matching 9 bases. The CDR3 has 11 amino acids. V lost 10 bases to trimming and J lost 4 bases; unmatched junction nucleotides: 1. Germline V gene sequence: CDR1 SNHLY, CDR2 FYNNEI. As DNA, the CDR3 is TGTGCCACGGACAGGGGCACTGAAGCTTTCTTT. This encodes CATDRGTEAFF.

CDR3 nucleotides: TGTGCCACTATGACAGGAGCCTACGAGCAGTACTTC. Encoded protein: CATMTGAYEQYF. The chain is built from TRBV28 and TRBJ2-7; a possible D gene is TRBD1 (6 bases). This CDR3 has 12 residues. Germline loops: CDR1 MDHEN, CDR2 SYDVKM. The ends were cut back, 10 bases at V and 2 bases at J, with 12 bases in the middle.

The chain joins TRBV6-5 to TRBJ1-2; unclear D gene. CDR3 length: 14 amino acids. V shed 6 bases and J shed 4 bases, with 15 bases lying between them. Germline lookup yields CDR1 MNHEY and CDR2 SVGAGI. The chain's CDR3 is CASSRGEAVYGYTF. For the CDR3, the DNA is TGTGCCAGCAGCCGCGGGGAGGCGGTCTATGGCTACACCTTC.

This clone has a single count. V usage is TRBV9 and J usage is TRBJ2-5; the match to TRBD2 covers 7 bases. This CDR3 is 15 amino acids long. In germline, CDR1 is SGDLS, CDR2 YYNGEE. The V segment lost 4 bases and the J segment 1 base; nucleotides outside the gene matches: 7. CDR3 DNA: TGTGCCAGCAGCCTCCGTGGGACTACCCAAGAGACCCAGTACTTC. It specifies CASSLRGTTQETQYF.

This clone has a handful of counts. The gene calls are TRBV4-3 and TRBJ1-5; 7 positions agree with TRBD1. The CDR3 totals 15 residues. The junction had 9 bases not matched to a gene; V was cut back by 1 base and J by 9 bases. Germline lookup yields CDR1 LGHNA and CDR2 YSLEER. The chain's CDR3 is CASSQARTGPSPQHF. The CDR3 DNA follows: TGCGCCAGCAGCCAAGCTCGGACAGGCCCATCGCCCCAGCATTTT.

This sequence joins TRBV7-3 and TRBJ2-1; D possibly corresponds to TRBD1 (6 bases). The CDR3 has 13 residues. Germline CDR1 SGHTA, CDR2 FQGTGA. The V gene lost 4 bases and the J gene lost 5 bases, with 9 bases spanning the gap. In DNA form, the CDR3 reads TGTGCCAGCAGCTCCGACAGGAACAATGAGCAGTTCTTC. This sequence encodes CASSSDRNNEQFF.

CDR3 bases: TGTGCCAGCAGTGAGCAGGGTACCTACGAGCAGTACTTC. This encodes CASSEQGTYEQYF. This sequence joins TRBV2 and TRBJ2-7; D possibly corresponds to TRBD1 (5 bases). Deletions cut 3 bases from V and 2 bases from J, with 8 bases between. The CDR3 has 13 residues. Germline V gene sequence: CDR1 SNHLY, CDR2 FYNNEI.

J is TRBJ2-5 and V is TRBV5-1; 8 bases agree with TRBD1. The CDR3 length is 14 residues. Looked up from germline, CDR1 is SGHRS and CDR2 is YFSETQ. After removal of 4 bases from V and 4 bases from J, the junction contained 6 bases not matched to a gene. The DNA for the CDR3 is TGCGCCAGCAGCCAAGGACAGGGTGGAGAGACCCAGTACTTC. Amino acid sequence: CASSQGQGGETQYF.

V gene TRBV11-2 combines with J gene TRBJ1-1, with D maybe TRBD1 (5 bases). The V end was cut by 0 bases, the J end by 5 bases, with 10 bases between. The CDR3 is made up of 14 amino acids. Germline V gene sequence: CDR1 SGHAT, CDR2 FQNNGV. The CDR3 nucleotides are TGTGCCAGCAGCTTAGAGGGCAGGGTGACTGAAGCTTTCTTT. Amino acids: CASSLEGRVTEAFF. Using reference TRBV11-2 and TRBJ1-1 for the parts outside the CDR3, the full variable domain is EAGVAQSPRYKIIEKRQSVAFWCNPISGHATLYWYQQILGQGPKLLIQFQNNGVVDDSQLPKDRFSAERLKGVDSTLKIQPAKLEDSAVYLCASSLEGRVTEAFFGQGTRLTVV.

The V gene is TRBV19, the J gene TRBJ2-1; 12 nucleotides agree with TRBD2. V lost 7 bases, J lost 0 bases, and 4 bases stayed unmatched. This CDR3 is built from 16 residues. Germline values: CDR1 LNHDA, CDR2 SQIVND (reference sequence). The CDR3 sequence: CASTPTSGSSYNEQFF. Written as DNA, the CDR3 is TGTGCCAGTACCCCGACTAGCGGGAGCTCCTACAATGAGCAGTTCTTC.

The gene calls are TRBV11-2 and TRBJ2-7; TRBD2 matches 7 bases. With 3 bases clipped from V and 5 bases from J, the junction kept 7 bases outside the gene matches. The V gene's germline CDR1 is SGHAT and CDR2 FQNNGV. The CDR3 covers 14 residues. DNA of the CDR3: TGTGCCAGCAGCTTCGGCCAGCGGGATAACGAGCAGTACTTC. It yields the protein CASSFGQRDNEQYF. Filled out from reference TRBV11-2 and TRBJ2-7, the complete variable domain reads EAGVAQSPRYKIIEKRQSVAFWCNPISGHATLYWYQQILGQGPKLLIQFQNNGVVDDSQLPKDRFSAERLKGVDSTLKIQPAKLEDSAVYLCASSFGQRDNEQYFGPGTRLTVT.

J is TRBJ2-5 and V is TRBV2; 7 nucleotides align to TRBD1. V shed 8 bases and J 5 bases; nucleotides not matched to a gene: 11. Germline CDR1 reads SNHLY; CDR2 reads FYNNEI. This CDR3 is built from 14 residues. CDR3 sequence (DNA): TGTGCCAGCGTCCCGACAGGGACCAGGGAGACCCAGTACTTC. Translated: CASVPTGTRETQYF. Together with reference TRBV2 and TRBJ2-5, the CDR3 gives the full variable domain: EPEVTQTPSHQVTQMGQEVILRCVPISNHLYFYWYRQILGQKVEFLVSFYNNEISEKSEIFDDQFSVERPDGSNFTLKIRSTKLEDSAMYFCASVPTGTRETQYFGPGTRLLVL.

In this sample, this clone turned up a few times. The chain links TRBV5-1 to TRBJ1-2; TRBD1 aligns across 7 bases. V trimming: 0 bases; J trimming: 2 bases; junction bases outside the gene matches: 4. The CDR3 spans 15 residues. Germline CDR1 reads SGHRS; CDR2 reads YFSETQ. The CDR3 nucleotides read TGCGCCAGCAGCTTGGGTCAGGGGGGCAACTATGGCTACACCTTC. Its protein is CASSLGQGGNYGYTF.